This T cell receptor beta chain came from a study of beta chain features in type 1 diabetes. Study at large: The patient and healthy donor groups were comparable for age, gender and cell yields.

The authors reverse transcribed all of the isolated RNA, so sequencing captured expressed TCRB transcripts. Measured with immunoSEQ multiplex PCR; TCRdb has only the in-frame clones, and not every one. The sample records hundreds of thousands of clones, about 14% being singletons. This clone has a handful of counts. Its antigen is still unknown. Germline V lookup: CDR1 GTSNPN, CDR2 SVGIG (reference sequence). The CDR3 has 12 amino acids. With V trimmed by 4 bases and J by 7 bases, 7 bases remained unmatched. Broader study findings: Individuals with type 1 diabetes displayed fewer insertions and more deletions at VDJ junctions. Type 1 diabetes patients had moderately but significantly shorter TCRB CDR3s in all four CD4+ subsets.

Sequenced: naive CD4+ T cells from blood. This chain uses TRBV30 with TRBJ2-7; 7 bases agree with TRBD2. The clonotype originates from a young man with type 1 diabetes. CDR3 region: CAWTREAGEQYF. DNA of the CDR3: TGTGCCTGGACCCGGGAAGCGGGAGAGCAGTACTTC.